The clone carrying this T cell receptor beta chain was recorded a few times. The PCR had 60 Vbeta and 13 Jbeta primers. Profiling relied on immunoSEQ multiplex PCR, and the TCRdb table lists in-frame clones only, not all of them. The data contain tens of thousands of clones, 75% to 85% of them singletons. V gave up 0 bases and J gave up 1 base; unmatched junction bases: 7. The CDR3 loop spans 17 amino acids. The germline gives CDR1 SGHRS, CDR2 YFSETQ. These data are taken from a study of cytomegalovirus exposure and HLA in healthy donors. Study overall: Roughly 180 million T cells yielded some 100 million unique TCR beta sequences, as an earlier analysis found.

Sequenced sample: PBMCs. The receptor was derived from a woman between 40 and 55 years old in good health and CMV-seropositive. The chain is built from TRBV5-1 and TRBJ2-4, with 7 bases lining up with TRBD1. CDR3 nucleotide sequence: TGCGCCAGCAGCTTGGCGCAAACAGGGGTCGCCAAAAACATTCAGTACTTC. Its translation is CASSLAQTGVAKNIQYF.